These 32 T cell receptor beta chains share one sample of origin, sequenced in a study of identical twins. TCRdb called the 5' RACE reads again in MiXCR, with one record for every CDR3 protein. This sample has 650,000 to 750,000 distinct CDR3 sequences, with 21% found just once. The same data also went into a second study, on T cells expressing NK-cell markers.

Sequencing input: PBMCs. The origin of the receptors is a woman under 30 in good health.

The rearrangement joins TRBV9 to TRBJ2-7, with a possible D match to TRBD2 (5 bases). The germline V gene has CDR1 SGDLS and CDR2 YYNGEE. V was pared by 0 bases and J by 6 bases, with 13 bases between. The CDR3 covers 14 residues. CDR3 sequence (DNA): TGTGCCAGCAGCGTAGTCAGCGGTGCATCCGAGCAGTACTTC. Its protein product is CASSVVSGASEQYF.

This clonotype has a count of ten or more. The rearrangement uses TRBV3-1 and TRBJ2-7; D call uncertain. In germline, CDR1 is LGHDT, CDR2 YNNKEL (reference sequence). The V end lost 0 bases, the J end lost 7 bases, and 22 bases lay between the germline ends. This CDR3 contains 17 residues. CDR3 protein: CASSQEGKVSLRSEQYF. The CDR3 region has the DNA TGTGCCAGCAGCCAAGAGGGGAAAGTCTCCTTACGTTCGGAGCAGTACTTC.

This clonotype showed up just a few times. The CDR3 DNA sequence: TGTGCCAGCAGTTTGGGGGGGGCGCGGGGCTACACCTTC. Its protein is CASSLGGARGYTF. V is TRBV12-3 or TRBV12-4 and J is TRBJ1-2, with D possibly matching TRBD1 (6 bases). V lost 3 bases and J lost 8, with 13 bases in between. CDR3 size: 13 residues.

V is TRBV5-1 and J is TRBJ2-7, with D perhaps assigned TRBD1 or TRBD2 (5 bases each). The V and J ends lost 0 bases and 6 bases respectively, with 22 bases between them. The CDR3 runs 17 residues. The germline V gene encodes CDR1 SGHRS and CDR2 YFSETQ. CDR3 DNA sequence: TGCGCCAGCAGCTTGGCCCCCATATCAGGGAGATACGGCGAGCAGTACTTC. Its protein is CASSLAPISGRYGEQYF.

The chain employs TRBV21-1 and TRBJ2-7; TRBD2, the table's D call, lacks a check against the DNA. TRBV21-1 is reported as a pseudogene. The CDR3 loop spans 15 amino acids. CDR3 loop: CASTSRPSGAYEQYF. DNA for the CDR3: TGTGCCAGCACCTCCCGCCCCAGCGGAGCCTACGAGCAGTACTTC.

This clonotype has only a few counts. V gene TRBV5-1 combines with J gene TRBJ2-1; 10 bases map to TRBD2. The CDR3 runs to 14 residues. The V segment lost 4 bases and the J segment 8 bases; nucleotides outside the gene matches: 6. CDR1 and CDR2 from the germline V gene are SGHRS and YFSETQ. In DNA, the CDR3 is TGCGCCAGCAGCCAGCGGGGGGGGGTCCATGAGCAGTTCTTC. Translated, it gives CASSQRGGVHEQFF.

This clonotype came up a few times. The chain is built from TRBV5-6 and TRBJ2-2; perhaps TRBD1 as D (5 bases). Germline V gene data show CDR1 as SGHDT and CDR2 as YYEEEE. The CDR3 extends over 15 amino acids. With 0 bases removed from V and 4 bases from J, the gap between germline ends came to 10 bases. CDR3 region: CASSLARVGTGELFF. CDR3 DNA: TGTGCCAGCAGCTTGGCCAGGGTTGGCACCGGGGAGCTGTTTTTT.

This rearrangement joins TRBV5-6 to TRBJ2-1, with 14 bases that match TRBD2. The germline V gene encodes CDR1 SGHDT and CDR2 YYEEEE. The CDR3 runs 15 residues. Trimming took 4 bases from V and 9 from J; bases not matched to a gene: 6. The CDR3 reads CASSRRLAGGFEQFF. CDR3 in DNA: TGTGCCAGCAGCCGCAGACTAGCGGGGGGGTTTGAGCAGTTCTTC.

This clonotype turned up a few times. This chain uses TRBV5-5 with TRBJ2-3; a possible D gene is TRBD2 (6 bases). The germline V gene has CDR1 SGHKS and CDR2 YYEKEE (reference sequence). CDR3 size: 17 residues. V was cut by 3 bases and J by 0 bases, with 17 bases left in between. The CDR3 DNA is TGTGCCAGCAGCTATTTCGGGACTTTTGGTAGCACAGATACGCAGTATTTT. This translates into CASSYFGTFGSTDTQYF.

The chain links TRBV18 to TRBJ2-6, with a tentative D call TRBD1 (6 bases). This CDR3 has 17 amino acids. In germline, CDR1 is KGHSH, CDR2 LQKENI. V lost 3 bases and J lost 4, with 16 bases in between. CDR3: CASSPYQSGAGANVLTF. In nucleotides, the CDR3 is TGTGCCAGCTCACCTTACCAGTCAGGGGCCGGGGCCAACGTCCTGACTTTC.

This clonotype was counted a few times. This chain joins TRBV12-3 or TRBV12-4 and TRBJ1-1, with D possibly matching TRBD1 (6 bases). V dropped 6 bases and J dropped 3 bases, with 17 bases sitting between them. The CDR3 has 15 amino acids. The CDR3 bases are TGTGCCAGCAGCCCCATCGGGAGGGGGGACACTGAAGCTTTCTTT. It encodes CASSPIGRGDTEAFF.

J is TRBJ1-5 and V is TRBV24-1; D is unresolved. The V gene's germline CDR1 is KGHDR and CDR2 SFDVKD. CDR3 length: 15 residues. V was cut by 6 bases and J by 5 bases, with 16 bases left in between. CDR3 nucleotide sequence: TGTGCCACCAGTCAGATGGCTTCGGGCCATCAGCCCCAGCATTTT. Protein: CATSQMASGHQPQHF.

Only a few counts were recorded for this clonotype. V and J are TRBV20-1 and TRBJ2-1; the D is unclear. This CDR3 spans 12 amino acids. Trimming pared 8 bases from V and 8 bases from J, leaving 16 bases between. Germline V lookup: CDR1 DFQATT, CDR2 SNEGSKA (reference sequence). This CDR3 is CSPKDSGYEQFF. CDR3 in DNA: TGCAGTCCGAAAGATTCCGGGTATGAGCAGTTCTTC.

V gene TRBV9 combines with J gene TRBJ2-1; the D gene is possibly TRBD2 (5 bases). CDR3 length: 16 residues. Trimming removed 3 bases from V and 1 base from J, with 14 bases in between. Germline V gene sequence: CDR1 SGDLS, CDR2 YYNGEE. For the CDR3, the DNA is TGTGCCAGCAGCGCTACTAAGCGGCCATCCTACAATGAGCAGTTCTTC. Amino acid sequence: CASSATKRPSYNEQFF.

For this clonotype: At one end the junction does not follow the germline gene, possibly because of a read error. This rearrangement joins TRBV7-9 to TRBJ2-5, with a possible D match to TRBD2 (5 bases). The CDR3 is made up of 12 amino acids. Germline values: CDR1 SEHNR, CDR2 FQNEAQ (reference sequence). The CDR3 sequence: CASRLEGETQYF. Written as DNA, the CDR3 is TGTGCCAGCAGGTTAGAGGGAGAGACCCAGTACTTC.

J is TRBJ2-3 and V is TRBV20-1, with TRBD1 matching over 11 bases. The V segment lost 6 bases and the J segment 0 bases; nucleotides outside the gene matches: 5. Germline lookup yields CDR1 DFQATT and CDR2 SNEGSKA (reference sequence). The CDR3 has 15 residues. CDR3 sequence (DNA): TGCAGTGCCACGGGACAGGGGGGTAGCACAGATACGCAGTATTTT. Amino acids: CSATGQGGSTDTQYF.

This clonotype occurred many times. V gene TRBV29-1 combines with J gene TRBJ2-2; TRBD1 matches 9 bases. The CDR3 is 14 amino acids. With V trimmed by 5 bases and J by 4 bases, 5 bases remained unmatched. CDR1 and CDR2 from the germline V gene are SQVTM and ANQGSEA. The CDR3 DNA follows: TGCAGCGTTAAGGGGACAGGGAGCACCGGGGAGCTGTTTTTT. It encodes CSVKGTGSTGELFF.

This chain uses TRBV12-3 or TRBV12-4 with TRBJ1-1; D unclear. V lost 6 bases and J lost 0, with 11 bases in between. This CDR3 has 14 residues. The DNA of the CDR3 is TGTGCCAGCAGCCTACGGAGGCTGAACACTGAAGCTTTCTTT. Its translation is CASSLRRLNTEAFF.

This clonotype has more than one count but fewer than ten. The chain combines TRBV12-3 or TRBV12-4 with TRBJ2-5, with D maybe TRBD1 (6 bases). The CDR3 extends over 15 amino acids. Trimming cost V 6 bases and J 5 bases, with 19 bases left between them. The CDR3 region has the DNA TGTGCCAGCAGCCTCTACACAGGGAATCGGGAGACCCAGTACTTC. Protein sequence: CASSLYTGNRETQYF.

This clonotype showed up just a few times. The CDR3 is CASSLNNRGYEQYF. The CDR3 nucleotides are TGTGCCAGCAGTTTAAACAACAGGGGTTACGAGCAGTACTTC. V is TRBV12-3 or TRBV12-4 and J is TRBJ2-7; 7 nucleotides line up with TRBD1. V gave up 2 bases and J gave up 4 bases; unmatched junction bases: 5. The CDR3 length is 14 residues.

The chain has TRBV20-1 and TRBJ2-7; TRBD1 or TRBD2 may be the D gene (6 bases each). In germline, CDR1 is DFQATT, CDR2 SNEGSKA (reference sequence). This CDR3 is 15 amino acids long. V shed 6 bases and J shed 5 bases, with 23 bases lying between them. The CDR3 region has the DNA TGCAGTGCCCAAAGCCCCCCCGGAGGGGGGCACGAGCAGTACTTC. Translating it yields CSAQSPPGGGHEQYF.

The CDR3 reads CASSYRPGLIALHF. DNA of the CDR3: TGTGCCAGCAGTTACCGACCCGGTCTCATAGCCCTCCACTTT. The gene calls are TRBV6-5 and TRBJ1-6; D unclear. This CDR3 comprises 14 residues. Looked up from germline, CDR1 is MNHEY and CDR2 is SVGAGI. V was pared by 2 bases and J by 14 bases, with 16 bases between.

Ten or more counts support this clonotype. In nucleotides, the CDR3 is TGTGCCAGCGGAGACAGGGTTCGTGGGCAGTACTTC. Its protein is CASGDRVRGQYF. V and J are TRBV12-3 or TRBV12-4 and TRBJ2-7, with 7 nucleotides matching TRBD1. The CDR3 loop spans 12 amino acids. Trimming took 8 bases from V and 9 from J; bases not matched to a gene: 10.

This clonotype was detected only a few times. This chain uses TRBV5-1 with TRBJ2-1, with TRBD2 identical over 7 bases. Losses at the gene ends were 4 bases for V and 5 bases for J; bases not matched to a gene: 12. Germline values: CDR1 SGHRS, CDR2 YFSETQ. CDR3 size: 16 residues. The CDR3 loop reads CASSRGGLSPHNEQFF. The CDR3 DNA follows: TGCGCCAGCAGCCGCGGGGGACTTAGCCCGCACAATGAGCAGTTCTTC.

In regard to this clonotype: The CDR3 ends on some other residue instead of the conserved phenylalanine or tryptophan, so this is likely a read error. This chain connects TRBV29-1 to TRBJ1-1; D remains ambiguous. The CDR3 consists of 13 residues. In germline, CDR1 is SQVTM, CDR2 ANQGSEA. V shed 6 bases and J shed 3 bases, with 14 bases lying between them. CDR3 DNA sequence: TGCAGCGTGTCGTGGGCGGAGGACACTGAAGCTTTCCTT. Protein product: CSVSWAEDTEAFL.

This clonotype was recorded at least ten times. V and J are TRBV20-1 and TRBJ1-5; D unresolved. V lost 5 bases to trimming and J lost 4 bases, with 9 bases between them. Germline V gives CDR1 DFQATT, CDR2 SNEGSKA (reference sequence). This CDR3 has 12 residues. In nucleotides, the CDR3 is TGCAGTGCTGGATCTGGGAATCAGCCCCAGCATTTT. Protein product: CSAGSGNQPQHF.

The rearrangement links TRBV11-2 to TRBJ2-3; the match to TRBD2 covers 9 bases. Germline V gives CDR1 SGHAT, CDR2 FQNNGV. The V and J ends lost 3 bases and 2 bases, in that order; junction bases with no gene match: 3. The length of the CDR3 is 15 residues. The CDR3 is CASSFAGGITDTQYF. The CDR3 coding sequence is TGTGCCAGCAGCTTTGCGGGGGGGATCACAGATACGCAGTATTTT.

The rearrangement links TRBV15 to TRBJ2-1, with a possible D match to TRBD2 (7 bases). Germline-derived CDR1 and CDR2 are LNHNV and YYDKDF (reference sequence). There are 14 residues in the CDR3. V lost 8 bases, J lost 2 bases, and 13 bases lay in between. CDR3 nucleotides: TGTGCCACCCTGGGGGCGGGAGCCTACAATGAGCAGTTCTTC. Translated: CATLGAGAYNEQFF.

The rearrangement joins TRBV20-1 to TRBJ2-4; D tentatively fits TRBD1 or TRBD2 (5 bases each). Trimming stripped 5 bases from V and 1 base from J, with 18 bases between. CDR1 is DFQATT, CDR2 SNEGSKA, per germline (reference sequence). CDR3 size: 16 residues. CDR3: CSARHLGGIAKNIQYF. The CDR3 bases are TGCAGTGCTCGCCATCTTGGGGGTATCGCCAAAAACATTCAGTACTTC.

This clonotype was detected ten times or more. The chain joins TRBV6-6 to TRBJ2-2, with D uncertain. Trimming shortened V by 10 bases and J by 0 bases, and 9 bases separated the two germline ends. CDR3 length equals 13 residues. Germline V gives CDR1 MNHNY, CDR2 SVGAGI (reference sequence). The CDR3 reads CATANANTGELFF. For the CDR3, the DNA is TGTGCCACCGCGAACGCGAACACCGGGGAGCTGTTTTTT.

The rearrangement uses TRBV7-2 and TRBJ2-1; 9 bases are a match to TRBD2. This CDR3 has 15 amino acids. The germline V gene has CDR1 SGHTA and CDR2 FQGNSA. Trimming at V came to 0 bases and at J to 6 bases, leaving 3 bases not matched to a gene. This chain's CDR3 is CASSLAGLAINEQFF. As DNA, the CDR3 is TGTGCCAGCAGCTTAGCGGGACTAGCAATCAATGAGCAGTTCTTC.

This clonotype was seen a few times. The chain links TRBV6-1 to TRBJ2-1, with 10 bases identical to TRBD2. V shed 6 bases, J shed 10 bases, and the junction held 9 bases outside the gene matches. CDR1 and CDR2 from the germline V gene are MNHNS and SASEGT. The CDR3 has 14 amino acids. The CDR3 is CASSSVLAGVEQFF. The CDR3 DNA reads as TGTGCCAGCAGCTCCGTGCTAGCGGGGGTGGAGCAGTTCTTC.